This T cell receptor beta chain was sequenced for a study of T cell responses to AZD1222 COVID-19 vaccine. General study results and limits: Targeting of unmutated variant regions was reportedly seen in nearly half of spike-specific TCRs. CD4 TCRs associated with vaccination spanned spike, dominating at 160-218 and 743-854. Sampled repertoires all dated from after the peak T cell response. Clonal diversity may have been underestimated in mostly white British donors.

Comments on this clone: Its target is not known.

Trimming took 0 bases from V and 10 from J, leaving 9 bases between them. This CDR3 has 12 amino acids. Germline lookup yields CDR1 LGHDT and CDR2 YNNKEL (reference sequence). TCRdb keeps only in-frame clones here, not all; method: immunoSEQ multiplex PCR. This sample has under 150,000 clones; approximately 94% occur once, and the top ten carry around 5.4%. This clonotype originated in an adult in good health. The sample here was peripheral blood, taken on day 0 of AZD1222 vaccination. The genes are TRBV3-1 (or the pseudogene TRBV3-2) and TRBJ1-2; no firm D call. The CDR3 loop reads CASSQEGRAYTF. For the CDR3, the DNA is TGTGCCAGCAGCCAAGAAGGCAGAGCCTACACCTTC.